Each of the 15 T cell receptor beta chains below was sequenced from the same sample in a study of Graves' ophthalmopathy and Graves' hyperthyroidism. Transcripts of RNA were the source for amplifying TCR beta CDR3 regions. Scientists carried out first-round RT-PCR using HTBI primers and then a second-round multiplex PCR. TCRdb itself ran the multiplex PCR reads through MiXCR, one entry per CDR3 protein. The profile shows hundreds of thousands of distinct CDR3 sequences, roughly 21% of them singletons. Sequenced: peripheral blood. The source is a woman in her late teens or twenties with stable Graves' hyperthyroidism.

The table lists this clonotype with many counts. This rearrangement joins TRBV7-9 to TRBJ1-2; D may be TRBD1 (6 bases). There are 15 residues in the CDR3. Deletions cut 4 bases from V and 1 base from J, with 13 bases between. CDR1 and CDR2 (germline): SEHNR, FQNEAQ (reference sequence). CDR3 residues: CASSSYLQGNYGYTF. CDR3 in DNA: TGTGCCAGCAGCTCGTACCTACAGGGTAACTATGGCTACACCTTC.

This clonotype was counted at least ten times. The rearrangement joins TRBV7-2 to TRBJ2-7; TRBD1 matches 10 bases. CDR1 and CDR2 (germline): SGHTA, FQGNSA. V was pared by 4 bases and J by 5 bases, with 20 bases of the junction left unmatched. The CDR3 length is 19 residues. CDR3 nucleotides: TGTGCCAGCAGCTCTCCGGGACAGGGGTTCGGCGGGAGTCTCGACGAGCAGTACTTC. Its translation: CASSSPGQGFGGSLDEQYF.

This clonotype was detected many times. The V and J genes are TRBV29-1 and TRBJ2-7, with D perhaps TRBD2 (5 bases). This CDR3 spans 13 amino acids. V gave up 1 base and J gave up 9 bases, with 16 bases separating them. Germline CDR1 is SQVTM and CDR2 is ANQGSEA. Written as DNA, the CDR3 is TGCAGCGTTGAAGGTGGTACGGAAGGAGGGCAGTACTTC. Its protein is CSVEGGTEGGQYF.

This clonotype was picked up many times. The chain is built from TRBV20-1 and TRBJ1-5; TRBD1 matches at 11 bases. J gave up 0 bases and V 1 base, and 11 bases lay outside the gene matches. CDR3 length equals 19 residues. The germline CDR1 and CDR2 sequences are DFQATT and SNEGSKA (reference sequence). CDR3 nucleotides: TGCAGTGCTAGAGGAGGTGGGGGACAGGGGGTGGATAGCAATCAGCCCCAGCATTTT. Translated: CSARGGGGQGVDSNQPQHF.

The V and J genes are TRBV6-2 or TRBV6-3 and TRBJ1-2, with a tentative D call TRBD1 (5 bases). The CDR3 consists of 15 residues. Germline V CDR1 and CDR2: MNHEY, SVGEGT. Trimming took 0 bases from V and 4 from J, leaving 12 bases between them. The CDR3 protein is CASSYSLAGSYGYTF. The CDR3 nucleotides read TGTGCCAGCAGTTACTCCCTTGCAGGGAGCTATGGCTACACCTTC.

This clonotype was recorded at least ten times. The chain has TRBV20-1 and TRBJ2-5; TRBD1 matches at 7 bases. Germline CDR1 DFQATT, CDR2 SNEGSKA (reference sequence). The CDR3 runs to 12 residues. The trim removed 6 bases at V and 2 bases at J, leaving 3 bases unmatched. CDR3 loop: CSARTGQETQYF. As DNA, the CDR3 is TGCAGTGCAAGGACAGGACAAGAGACCCAGTACTTC.

The table lists this clonotype with many counts. The rearrangement joins TRBV25-1 to TRBJ2-7, with 8 bases that match TRBD2. Trimming cost V 5 bases and J 3 bases; bases outside gene matches: 6. This CDR3 region has 14 residues. Germline V gene lookup returns CDR1 MGHDK and CDR2 SYGVNS. As DNA, the CDR3 is TGTGCCAGCAGTATCGGGAGGGCAGGCTACGAGCAGTACTTC. Translation gives CASSIGRAGYEQYF.

This clonotype was seen repeatedly, ten times or more. The V and J genes are TRBV28 and TRBJ2-7; TRBD2 matches 7 bases. The CDR3 contains 17 residues. The V segment lost 7 bases and the J segment 5 bases; nucleotides outside the gene matches: 20. CDR1 is MDHEN, CDR2 SYDVKM, per germline. The CDR3 loop is CASTPTRGGRGNHEQYF. The DNA of the CDR3 is TGTGCCAGCACCCCTACCCGTGGCGGGAGAGGTAACCACGAGCAGTACTTC.

This clonotype was seen ten or more times. The V gene is TRBV6-5, the J gene TRBJ1-5, with D uncertain. From germline, CDR1 is MNHEY and CDR2 SVGAGI. V lost 0 bases and J lost 0, with 12 bases in between. CDR3 size: 17 residues. The CDR3 DNA sequence: TGTGCCAGCAGTTACTCTGGAGACTCTACTAGCAATCAGCCCCAGCATTTT. Its protein product is CASSYSGDSTSNQPQHF.

This clonotype occurred a few times. The chain joins TRBV5-1 to TRBJ2-2, with 8 bases matching TRBD2. V trimming: 0 bases; J trimming: 3 bases; junction bases outside the gene matches: 4. Germline values: CDR1 SGHRS, CDR2 YFSETQ. CDR3 length: 16 residues. CDR3 sequence reads: CASSLAGRADTGELFF. The DNA for the CDR3 is TGCGCCAGCAGCTTGGCCGGGAGGGCGGACACCGGGGAGCTGTTTTTT.

This clonotype has ten or more counts. The chain employs TRBV29-1 and TRBJ2-7; D possibly corresponds to TRBD1 (6 bases). V lost 7 bases and J 2 bases, leaving 9 bases between the germline ends. CDR1 is SQVTM and CDR2 is ANQGSEA in the germline V gene. This CDR3 has 11 amino acids. CDR3 in DNA: TGCAGCGCTGGGGGCCCCTACGAGCAGTACTTC. This encodes CSAGGPYEQYF.

Ten or more counts support this clonotype. The chain uses TRBV6-1 and TRBJ1-5; TRBD1 might be the D (5 bases). Germline assignment: CDR1 MNHNS and CDR2 SASEGT. V shed 3 bases and J shed 1 base, with 10 bases lying between them. The CDR3 consists of 15 residues. The CDR3 reads CASSDRVGSNQPQHF. The CDR3 DNA follows: TGTGCCAGCAGTGACAGGGTTGGAAGCAATCAGCCCCAGCATTTT.

This clonotype came up a few times. CDR3 DNA sequence: TGCAGTGCTAGCGGGGGTCCCAATCAGCCCCAGCATTTT. Protein: CSASGGPNQPQHF. This sequence joins TRBV20-1 and TRBJ1-5; tentatively, D is TRBD1 (5 bases). The CDR3 runs to 13 residues. Germline-derived CDR1 and CDR2 are DFQATT and SNEGSKA (reference sequence). Trimming removed 3 bases from V and 3 bases from J, with 9 bases in between.

With regard to this clonotype: Because the CDR3 is missing its conserved closing phenylalanine or tryptophan, this is likely a read error. The genes are TRBV20-1 and TRBJ2-2; 8 nucleotides align to TRBD2. The CDR3 runs to 17 residues. The V gene end was trimmed by 3 bases and the J gene end by 3 bases; junction bases not matched to a gene: 12. Germline V gene lookup returns CDR1 DFQATT and CDR2 SNEGSKA (reference sequence). CDR3 sequence (DNA): TGCAGTGCTAGTCCAATTACCGGGACTAGACACACCGGGGAGCTGTTTTAT. This encodes CSASPITGTRHTGELFY.

This clonotype was picked up a small number of times. This rearrangement joins TRBV11-2 to TRBJ2-5; TRBD2 matches 9 bases. Trimming cost V 2 bases and J 4 bases; bases outside gene matches: 11. The CDR3 totals 17 residues. Germline values: CDR1 SGHAT, CDR2 FQNNGV. Here the CDR3 reads CASSLSGLAKGGETQYF. In DNA form, the CDR3 reads TGTGCCAGCAGCTTATCAGGACTAGCGAAAGGGGGAGAGACCCAGTACTTC.